This T cell receptor beta chain is drawn from a study of cytomegalovirus exposure and HLA in healthy donors. Data came from immunoSEQ multiplex PCR; TCRdb stores just in-frame clones and leaves some out. The sample contains roughly 68,000 clones, roughly 96% of which appear only once. CDR3 length: 15 residues. V was pared by 5 bases and J by 8 bases, with 16 bases between. Germline CDR1 MNHNY, CDR2 SVGAGI (reference sequence). The gene calls are TRBV6-6 and TRBJ1-6, with D perhaps matching TRBD1 (5 bases). This receptor was identified in a man in his late teens or twenties in good health and CMV-seronegative. Sequenced material: PBMCs. The DNA for the CDR3 is TGTGCCAGCAGTAATGGGCAGGGATTGGATTCACCCCTCCACTTT. Its protein product is CASSNGQGLDSPLHF.